This T cell receptor (beta chain) emerged from a study of control samples from healthy donors and cancer patients. Germline values: CDR1 MNHEY, CDR2 SMNVEV (reference sequence). This CDR3 comprises 14 residues. V lost 6 bases and J 2 bases, leaving 14 bases between the germline ends. Using immunoSEQ multiplex PCR, the repertoire was profiled, and TCRdb retains in-frame clones only, with some absent. This table has 170,000 or so clones, over 85% appearing once. Material for sequencing was blood. The gene calls are TRBV27 and TRBJ2-7, with D possibly TRBD1 on 6 matching bases. The sequence came from a man aged 18 to 30 in good health. The CDR3 here is CASRITGFAYEQYF. CDR3 nucleotides: TGTGCCAGCAGAATAACAGGGTTCGCCTACGAGCAGTACTTC.